The text below deals with one TCR beta chain. The V and J ends lost 5 bases and 2 bases respectively, with 7 bases between them. From germline, CDR1 is SGDLS and CDR2 YYNGEE. The CDR3 is made up of 13 amino acids. These data come from a study of cytomegalovirus exposure and HLA in healthy donors. This PCR relied on a set of 60 Vbeta primers and 13 Jbeta primers. Profiling relied on immunoSEQ multiplex PCR, and the TCRdb table lists in-frame clones only, not all of them. This table holds 150,000 to 200,000 clones, 60% to 80% found once. The rearrangement joins TRBV9 to TRBJ2-2; D gene unclear. The sample comprised PBMCs. This receptor was obtained from a woman between 50 and 59 years old in good health and CMV-seropositive. The CDR3 loop reads CASSLSNTGELFF. The CDR3 DNA reads TGTGCCAGCAGTCTTTCCAACACCGGGGAGCTGTTTTTT. Filled out from reference TRBV9 and TRBJ2-2, the complete variable domain reads DSGVTQTPKHLITATGQRVTLRCSPRSGDLSVYWYQQSLDQGLQFLIQYYNGEERAKGNILERFSAQQFPDLHSELNLSSLELGDSALYFCASSLSNTGELFFGEGSRLTVL.